This T cell receptor beta chain was sequenced during a study of blood T cell repertoires in COVID-19. Study information: The United States, Italy and Spain were the sources of the acute and convalescent COVID-19 samples.

Authors' analysis steps: Estimation of nucleated cell counts relied on the amplification of reference gene primers. The method was immunoSEQ multiplex PCR; TCRdb's version includes in-frame clones alone and lacks a portion of them. V, J and clone size are those of that table, while D and trimming were read from the DNA. The sample lists 150,000 or so clones; more than 75% were seen once. Sequencing input: PBMCs or T cells enriched from blood (not recorded which). This TCR derives from a human donor with acute COVID-19. The donor label of this sample is uncertain.

The CDR3 coding sequence is TGTGCCAGCAGTGCTACCTCCAACACCATATATTTT. As protein: CASSATSNTIYF. The rearrangement uses TRBV9 and TRBJ1-3; D is uncertain. V lost 5 bases to trimming and J lost 7 bases, with 10 bases between them. Germline V gene lookup returns CDR1 SGDLS and CDR2 YYNGEE. The CDR3 extends over 12 amino acids.